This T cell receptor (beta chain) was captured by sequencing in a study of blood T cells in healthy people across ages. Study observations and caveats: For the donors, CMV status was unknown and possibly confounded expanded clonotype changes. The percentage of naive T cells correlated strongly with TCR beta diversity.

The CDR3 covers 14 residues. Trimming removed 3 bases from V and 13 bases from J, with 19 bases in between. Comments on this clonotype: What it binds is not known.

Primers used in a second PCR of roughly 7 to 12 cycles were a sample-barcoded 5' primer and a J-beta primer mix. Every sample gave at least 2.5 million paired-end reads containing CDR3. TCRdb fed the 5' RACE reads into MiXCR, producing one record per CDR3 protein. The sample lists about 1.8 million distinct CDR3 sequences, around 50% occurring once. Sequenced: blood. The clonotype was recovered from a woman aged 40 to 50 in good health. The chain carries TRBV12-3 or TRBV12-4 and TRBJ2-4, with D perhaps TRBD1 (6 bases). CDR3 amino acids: CASSLGAGLREQYF. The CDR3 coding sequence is TGTGCCAGCAGTTTGGGGGCTGGCTTAAGGGAGCAGTACTTC.